A single sample gave rise to the 10 T cell receptor beta chains below, sequenced in a study of cytomegalovirus exposure and HLA in healthy donors. In the PCR, 60 Vbeta and 13 Jbeta primers were used. This table comes from immunoSEQ multiplex PCR, and its TCRdb copy is limited to in-frame clones, with some not included. The top ten clones hold 9.3% of a sample with 150,000 or so clones, over 75% of them seen once. The sequenced sample consisted of PBMCs. The receptors come from a man aged 18 to 30 in good health and CMV-seropositive.

This chain uses TRBV19 with TRBJ2-7, with 7 bases lining up with TRBD1. This CDR3 is built from 14 residues. J was trimmed by 2 bases and V by 3 bases; bases with no gene match: 4. CDR1 and CDR2 (germline): LNHDA, SQIVND (reference sequence). The CDR3 here is CASSIGDRAYEQYF. In DNA form, the CDR3 reads TGTGCCAGTAGTATTGGGGACAGAGCCTACGAGCAGTACTTC.

The V call is TRBV4-1, the J call TRBJ2-1, with 11 positions matching TRBD1. With 2 bases clipped from V and 5 bases from J, the junction kept 5 bases outside the gene matches. The CDR3 spans 16 residues. The V gene's germline CDR1 is MGHRA and CDR2 YSYEKL. CDR3 residues: CASSQRGTGGHNEQFF. The DNA for the CDR3 is TGCGCCAGCAGCCAAAGGGGGACAGGGGGGCACAATGAGCAGTTCTTC.

The chain is built from TRBV10-1 and TRBJ2-3; 10 nucleotides align to TRBD2. Germline V CDR1 and CDR2: WNHNN, SYGVQD (reference sequence). The CDR3 length is 15 residues. V was pared by 3 bases and J by 5 bases, with 5 bases of the junction left unmatched. Written as DNA, the CDR3 is TGCGCCAGCAGTGAAACAGCGGGGGGGATAGATACGCAGTATTTT. This encodes CASSETAGGIDTQYF.

The chain uses TRBV5-1 and TRBJ1-6, with D maybe TRBD1 (6 bases). V lost 0 bases and J lost 9, with 13 bases in between. This CDR3 is built from 15 residues. Germline-derived CDR1 and CDR2 are SGHRS and YFSETQ. Here the CDR3 reads CASSLAGRGGSPLHF. DNA for the CDR3: TGCGCCAGCAGCTTGGCCGGCAGGGGCGGTTCACCCCTCCACTTT.

The chain combines TRBV5-1 with TRBJ2-5; D possibly uses TRBD1 or TRBD2 (5 bases each). The CDR3 length is 15 residues. The germline V and J ends were trimmed by 4 bases and 5 bases, with 18 bases remaining between them. CDR1 and CDR2 from the germline V gene are SGHRS and YFSETQ. For the CDR3, the DNA is TGCGCCAGCAGCCTGGGGCCCTCCCCGGGGGAGACCCAGTACTTC. Its translation: CASSLGPSPGETQYF.

The CDR3 here is CASSSPGSYEQYF. CDR3 sequence (DNA): TGTGCCAGCAGCTCGCCGGGATCCTACGAGCAGTACTTC. V gene TRBV7-6 combines with J gene TRBJ2-7, with D perhaps TRBD2 (5 bases). Germline V gene lookup returns CDR1 SGHVS and CDR2 FNYEAQ. CDR3 length: 13 residues. Trimming took 4 bases from V and 1 from J, leaving 8 bases between them.

The chain has TRBV20-1 and TRBJ2-1; D perhaps matches TRBD1 (6 bases). Trimming left V 5 bases short and J 10 bases short, with 12 bases between. Germline V gene lookup returns CDR1 DFQATT and CDR2 SNEGSKA (reference sequence). This CDR3 spans 11 amino acids. This CDR3 is CSAYTGREQFF. The CDR3 DNA follows: TGCAGTGCTTATACAGGGCGGGAGCAGTTCTTC.

Only a few counts were recorded for this clone. The J gene is TRBJ1-1, the V gene TRBV7-3; no definite D call. The germline V gene has CDR1 SGHTA and CDR2 FQGTGA. The CDR3 has 14 amino acids. V was cut by 5 bases and J by 9 bases, with 19 bases left in between. CDR3 sequence (DNA): TGTGCCAGCAGCCCCAACGGCGGGATCGCCCAAGCTTTCTTT. This gives the protein CASSPNGGIAQAFF.

This chain's CDR3 is CASSYEPGIRADTQYF. Written as DNA, the CDR3 is TGTGCCAGCAGTTACGAGCCAGGGATTCGGGCAGATACGCAGTATTTT. The J gene is TRBJ2-3, the V gene TRBV6-5, with D possibly TRBD1 on 5 matching bases. The CDR3 consists of 16 residues. Between the trimmed V and J ends, which lost 2 bases and 4 bases, there was a span of 16 bases. Looked up from germline, CDR1 is MNHEY and CDR2 is SVGAGI.

V is TRBV27 and J is TRBJ2-1; D possibly corresponds to TRBD2 (6 bases). The V end lost 0 bases, the J end lost 6 bases, and 18 bases lay between the germline ends. Looked up from germline, CDR1 is MNHEY and CDR2 is SMNVEV (reference sequence). This CDR3 has 17 residues. CDR3 sequence: CASSLSGVGRGSNEQFF. CDR3 nucleotides: TGTGCCAGCAGTTTATCGGGGGTCGGACGGGGGAGCAATGAGCAGTTCTTC.